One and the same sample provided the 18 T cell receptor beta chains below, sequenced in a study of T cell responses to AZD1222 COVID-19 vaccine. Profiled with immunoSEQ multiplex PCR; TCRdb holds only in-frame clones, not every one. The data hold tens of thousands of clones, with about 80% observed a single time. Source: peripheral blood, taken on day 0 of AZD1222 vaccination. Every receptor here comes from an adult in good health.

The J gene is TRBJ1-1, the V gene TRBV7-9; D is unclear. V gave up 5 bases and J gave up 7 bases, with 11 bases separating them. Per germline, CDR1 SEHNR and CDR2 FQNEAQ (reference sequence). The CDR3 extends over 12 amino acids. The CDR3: CASSRTRGEAFF. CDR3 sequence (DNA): TGTGCCAGCAGCCGGACCCGGGGTGAAGCTTTCTTT.

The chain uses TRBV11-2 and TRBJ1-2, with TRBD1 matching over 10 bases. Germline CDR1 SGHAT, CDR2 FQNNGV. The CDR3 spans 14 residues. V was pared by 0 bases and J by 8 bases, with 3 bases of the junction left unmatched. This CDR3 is CASSLDWGQGGYTF. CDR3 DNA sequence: TGTGCCAGCAGCTTAGATTGGGGACAGGGGGGCTACACCTTC.

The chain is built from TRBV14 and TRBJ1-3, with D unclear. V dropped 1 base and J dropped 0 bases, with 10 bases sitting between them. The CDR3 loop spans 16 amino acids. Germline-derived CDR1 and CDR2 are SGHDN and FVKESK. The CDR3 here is CASSQAYMASGNTIYF. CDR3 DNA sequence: TGTGCCAGCAGCCAAGCCTACATGGCCTCTGGAAACACCATATATTTT.

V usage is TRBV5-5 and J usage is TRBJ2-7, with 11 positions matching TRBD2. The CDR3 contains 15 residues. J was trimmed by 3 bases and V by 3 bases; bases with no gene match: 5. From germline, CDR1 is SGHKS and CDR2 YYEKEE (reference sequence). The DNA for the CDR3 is TGTGCCAGCAGCTACGGACTAGCGGGCGGCTACGAGCAGTACTTC. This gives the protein CASSYGLAGGYEQYF.

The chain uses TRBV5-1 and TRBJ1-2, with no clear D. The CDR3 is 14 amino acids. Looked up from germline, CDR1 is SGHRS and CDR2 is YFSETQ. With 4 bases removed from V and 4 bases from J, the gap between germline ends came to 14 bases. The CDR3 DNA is TGCGCCAGCAGCCCCCCCGGGCAGACCTATGGCTACACCTTC. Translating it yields CASSPPGQTYGYTF.

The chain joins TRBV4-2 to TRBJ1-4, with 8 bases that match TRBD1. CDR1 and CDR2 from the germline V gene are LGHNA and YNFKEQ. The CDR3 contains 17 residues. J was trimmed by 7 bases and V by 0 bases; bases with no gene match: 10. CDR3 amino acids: CASSQESGTGGSEKLFF. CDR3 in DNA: TGTGCCAGCAGCCAAGAATCGGGTACAGGGGGAAGTGAAAAACTGTTTTTT.

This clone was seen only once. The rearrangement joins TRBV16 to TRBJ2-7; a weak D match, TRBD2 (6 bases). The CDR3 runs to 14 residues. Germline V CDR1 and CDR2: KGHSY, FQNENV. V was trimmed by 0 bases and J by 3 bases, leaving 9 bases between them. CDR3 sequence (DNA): TGTGCCAGCAGCCAATCACCGGGAGTCTACGAGCAGTACTTC. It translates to CASSQSPGVYEQYF.

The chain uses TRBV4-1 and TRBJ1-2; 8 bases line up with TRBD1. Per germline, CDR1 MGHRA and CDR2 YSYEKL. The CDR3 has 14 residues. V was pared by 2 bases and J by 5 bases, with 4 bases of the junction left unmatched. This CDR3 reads CASSQLTGGYGYTF. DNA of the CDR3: TGCGCCAGCAGCCAACTCACAGGGGGTTATGGCTACACCTTC.

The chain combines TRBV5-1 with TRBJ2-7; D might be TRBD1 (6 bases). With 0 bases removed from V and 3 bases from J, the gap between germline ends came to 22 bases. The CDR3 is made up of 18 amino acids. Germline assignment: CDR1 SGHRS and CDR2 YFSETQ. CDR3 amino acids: CASSLGVRDNRRDYEQYF. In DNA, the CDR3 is TGCGCCAGCAGCTTGGGGGTAAGGGACAACCGGAGAGACTACGAGCAGTACTTC. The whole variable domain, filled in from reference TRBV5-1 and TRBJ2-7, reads KAGVTQTPRYLIKTRGQQVTLSCSPISGHRSVSWYQQTPGQGLQFLFEYFSETQRNKGNFPGRFSGRQFSNSRSEMNVSTLELGDSALYLCASSLGVRDNRRDYEQYFGPGTRLTVT.

The CDR3 DNA reads TGTGCCATTACGAACCGGGAGCTAACAGATACGCAGTATTTT. Encoded protein: CAITNRELTDTQYF. V usage is TRBV10-3 and J usage is TRBJ2-3, with D possibly being TRBD2 (6 bases). From germline, CDR1 is ENHRY and CDR2 SYGVKD. This CDR3 is built from 14 residues. The V end lost 9 bases, the J end lost 3 bases, and 16 bases lay between the germline ends.

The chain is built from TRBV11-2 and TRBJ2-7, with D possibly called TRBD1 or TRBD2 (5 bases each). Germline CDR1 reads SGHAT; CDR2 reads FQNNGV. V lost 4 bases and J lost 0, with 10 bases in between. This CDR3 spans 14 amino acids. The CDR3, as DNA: TGTGCCAGCAGCTCGGGGCAGAACTCCTACGAGCAGTACTTC. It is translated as CASSSGQNSYEQYF.

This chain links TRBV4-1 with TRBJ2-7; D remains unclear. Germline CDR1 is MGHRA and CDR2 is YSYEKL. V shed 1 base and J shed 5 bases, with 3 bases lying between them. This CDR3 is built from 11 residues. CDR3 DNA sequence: TGCGCCAGCAGCCAAGGCAACGAGCAGTACTTC. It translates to CASSQGNEQYF.

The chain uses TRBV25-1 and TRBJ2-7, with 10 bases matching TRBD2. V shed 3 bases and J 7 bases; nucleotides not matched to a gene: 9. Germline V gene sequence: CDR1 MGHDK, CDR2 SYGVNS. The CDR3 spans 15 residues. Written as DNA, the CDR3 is TGTGCCAGCAGTGAGCCTAGCGGGGGATCAAGGGAGCAGTACTTC. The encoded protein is CASSEPSGGSREQYF.

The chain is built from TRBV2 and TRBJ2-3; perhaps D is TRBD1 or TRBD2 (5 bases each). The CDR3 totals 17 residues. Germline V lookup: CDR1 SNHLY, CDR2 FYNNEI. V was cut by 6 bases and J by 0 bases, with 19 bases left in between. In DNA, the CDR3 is TGTGCCAGCAGCTTCTTTTCCACCTGGGACAGCACAGATACGCAGTATTTT. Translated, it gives CASSFFSTWDSTDTQYF.

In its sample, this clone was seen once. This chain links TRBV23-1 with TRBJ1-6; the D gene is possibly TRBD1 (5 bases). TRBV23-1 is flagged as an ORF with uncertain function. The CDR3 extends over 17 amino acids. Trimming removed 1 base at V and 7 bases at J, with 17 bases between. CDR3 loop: CASSQFYRRERNSPLHF. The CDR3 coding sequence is TGCGCCAGCAGTCAATTTTACCGCAGGGAACGAAATTCACCCCTCCACTTT.

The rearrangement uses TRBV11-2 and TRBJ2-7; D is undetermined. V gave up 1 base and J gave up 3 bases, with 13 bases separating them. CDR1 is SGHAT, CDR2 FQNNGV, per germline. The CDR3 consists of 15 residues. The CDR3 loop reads CASSLVGTYGYEQYF. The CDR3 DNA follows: TGTGCCAGCAGCTTAGTCGGTACTTATGGCTACGAGCAGTACTTC.

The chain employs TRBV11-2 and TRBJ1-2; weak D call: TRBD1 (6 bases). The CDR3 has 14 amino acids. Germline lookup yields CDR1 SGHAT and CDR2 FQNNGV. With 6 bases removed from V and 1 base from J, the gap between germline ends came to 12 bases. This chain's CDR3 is CASRRPGVNYGYTF. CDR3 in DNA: TGTGCCAGCAGGAGACCAGGGGTTAACTATGGCTACACCTTC.

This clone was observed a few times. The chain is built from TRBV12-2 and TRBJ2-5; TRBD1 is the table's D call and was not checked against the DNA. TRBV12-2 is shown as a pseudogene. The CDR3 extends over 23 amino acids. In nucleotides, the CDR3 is TGTGCAAGTCGCTTAGCGGGTCCGCTATTTCCCGCAGGGTCAGGGCCTCTTCAAGAGACCCAGTACTTC. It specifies CASRLAGPLFPAGSGPLQETQYF.